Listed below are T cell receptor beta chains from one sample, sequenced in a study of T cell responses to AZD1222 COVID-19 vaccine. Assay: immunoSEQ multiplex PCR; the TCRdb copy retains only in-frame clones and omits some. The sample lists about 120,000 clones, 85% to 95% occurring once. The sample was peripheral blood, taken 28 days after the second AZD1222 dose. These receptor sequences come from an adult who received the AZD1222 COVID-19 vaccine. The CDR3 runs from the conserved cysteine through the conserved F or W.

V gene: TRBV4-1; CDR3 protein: CASSPLGEMNTEAFF
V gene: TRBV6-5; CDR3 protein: CASSYFVSSYEQYF
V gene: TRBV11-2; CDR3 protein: CASSSRPGFNEKLFF
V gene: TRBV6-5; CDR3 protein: CASSYSSSGGTDTQYF
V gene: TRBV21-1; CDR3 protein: CASGPRRGRTDTQYF
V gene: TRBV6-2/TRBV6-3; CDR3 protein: CASSYSSNNPYEQYF
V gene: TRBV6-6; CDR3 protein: CASSLGTGQTQYF
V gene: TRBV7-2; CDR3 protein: CASSLVGNTDTQYF
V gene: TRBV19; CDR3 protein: CASSTPEREEETQYF
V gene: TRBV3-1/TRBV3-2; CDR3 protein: CASSQAAEQFF
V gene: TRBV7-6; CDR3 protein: CASSQAGGTYNEQFF
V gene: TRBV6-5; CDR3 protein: CASSVTGGVEKLFF
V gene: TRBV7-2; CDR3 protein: CASSLGQGNNQPQHF
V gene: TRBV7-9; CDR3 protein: CASSLAQGEDSYGYTF
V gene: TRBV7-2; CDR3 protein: CASSRSGTSIEQFF
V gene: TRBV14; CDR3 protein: CASSIRTGLNTEAFF
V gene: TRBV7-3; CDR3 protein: CASSLKTGAYNEQFF
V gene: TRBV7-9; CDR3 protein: CASSTNREGGYTF
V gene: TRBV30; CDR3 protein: CAWSPANNYGYTF
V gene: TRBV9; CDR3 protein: CASSGGQAGRATNEKLFF
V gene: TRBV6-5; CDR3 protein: CASQHNQPQHF
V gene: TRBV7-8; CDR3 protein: CASSLGDDPVWGYTF
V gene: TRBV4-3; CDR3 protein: CASSHQGQPNYGYTF
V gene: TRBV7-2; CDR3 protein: CASSPGVGQPQHF
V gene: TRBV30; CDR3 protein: CAWSSGTGNQPQHF
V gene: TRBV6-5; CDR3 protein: CASIRGYPNTEAFF
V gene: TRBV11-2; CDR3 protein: CASSIYTDTQYF
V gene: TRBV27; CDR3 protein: CASSQRSGNTIYF
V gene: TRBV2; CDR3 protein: CASKNPGNTIYF
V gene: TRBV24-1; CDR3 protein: CATSGGGTDTQYF
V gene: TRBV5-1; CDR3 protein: CASSQGYEQYF
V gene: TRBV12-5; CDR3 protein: CASGALDRGDGYTF
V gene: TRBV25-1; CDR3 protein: CASSEGNYGYTF
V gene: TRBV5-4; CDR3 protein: CASSSGLFGTGELFF
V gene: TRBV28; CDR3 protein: CASSIQTGLTTEAFF
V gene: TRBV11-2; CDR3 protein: CASSLPGGLETQYF
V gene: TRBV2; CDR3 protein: CASSPPGSSGRGDTQYF
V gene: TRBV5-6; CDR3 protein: CASSLGFSAKLNNEQFF
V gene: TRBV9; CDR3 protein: CASSELAGGSFNEQFF
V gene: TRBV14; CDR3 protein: CASSGAQGPGVEQYF
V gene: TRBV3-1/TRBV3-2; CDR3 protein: CASSSITEAFF
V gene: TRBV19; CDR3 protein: CASSMVSSGNTIYF
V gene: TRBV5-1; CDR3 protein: CASSTRRGDGYTF
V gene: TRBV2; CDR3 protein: CASSTIAGGGELFF
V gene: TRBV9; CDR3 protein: CASSVEASGEETQYF
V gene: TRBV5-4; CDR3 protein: CASSNYGVPTEAFF
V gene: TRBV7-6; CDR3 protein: CASRLGAYGEDTGELFF
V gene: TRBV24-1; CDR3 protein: CATTVDKGHGDTQYF
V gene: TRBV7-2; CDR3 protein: CASSVLLAGVGEQYF
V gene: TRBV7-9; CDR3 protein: CASSDGGPTRTDTQYF
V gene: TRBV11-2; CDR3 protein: CASSWLNTEAFF
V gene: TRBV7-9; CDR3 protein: CASSLSSPLHF